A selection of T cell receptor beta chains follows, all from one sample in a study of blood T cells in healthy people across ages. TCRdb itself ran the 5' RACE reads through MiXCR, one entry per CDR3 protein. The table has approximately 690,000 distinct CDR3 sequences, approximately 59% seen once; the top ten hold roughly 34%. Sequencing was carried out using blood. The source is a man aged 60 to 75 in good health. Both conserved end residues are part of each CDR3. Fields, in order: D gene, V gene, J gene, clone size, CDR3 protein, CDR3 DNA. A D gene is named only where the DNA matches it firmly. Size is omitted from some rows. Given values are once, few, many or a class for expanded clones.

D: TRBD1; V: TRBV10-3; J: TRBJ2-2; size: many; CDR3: CAISDSRTGNTGELFF; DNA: TGTGCCATCAGTGACTCAAGGACAGGAAACACCGGGGAGCTGTTTTTT
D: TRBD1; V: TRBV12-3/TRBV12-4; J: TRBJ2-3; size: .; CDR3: CASSPWDRADTQYF; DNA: TGTGCCAGCAGTCCCTGGGACAGGGCAGATACGCAGTATTTT
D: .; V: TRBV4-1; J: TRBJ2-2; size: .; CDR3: CASSQYGPMTNTGELFF; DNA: TGCGCCAGCAGCCAGTATGGCCCCATGACGAACACCGGGGAGCTGTTTTTT
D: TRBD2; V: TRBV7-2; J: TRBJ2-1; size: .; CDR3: CASSTIGEGEQFF; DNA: TGTGCCAGCAGCACCATAGGGGAGGGAGAGCAGTTCTTC
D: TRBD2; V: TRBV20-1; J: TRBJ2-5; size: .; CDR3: CSARDLRLAGGRQETQYF; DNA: TGCAGTGCTAGAGATCTGAGACTAGCGGGGGGGCGGCAAGAGACCCAGTACTTC
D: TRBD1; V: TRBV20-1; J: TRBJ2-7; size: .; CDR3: CSARDSEYEQYF; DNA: TGCAGTGCAAGGGACAGCGAGTACGAGCAGTACTTC
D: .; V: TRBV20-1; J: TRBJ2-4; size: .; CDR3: CSALGRTLAKNIQYF; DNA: TGCAGTGCTCTTGGTAGGACCCTAGCCAAAAACATTCAGTACTTC
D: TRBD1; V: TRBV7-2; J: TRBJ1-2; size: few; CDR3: CASSPPGTVYGYTF; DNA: TGTGCCAGCAGCCCCCCCGGGACAGTTTATGGCTACACCTTC
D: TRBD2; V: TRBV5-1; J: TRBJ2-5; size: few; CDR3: CASSLEGTSGAETQYF; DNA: TGCGCCAGCAGCTTGGAAGGGACTAGCGGGGCAGAGACCCAGTACTTC
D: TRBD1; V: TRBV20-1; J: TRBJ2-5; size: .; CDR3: CSTDRGQETQYF; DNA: TGCAGTACTGACAGGGGCCAAGAGACCCAGTACTTC